Following are 25 T cell receptor beta chains from one sample sequenced in a study of shared clonotypes between healthy human individuals. Measured with immunoSEQ multiplex PCR; TCRdb has only the in-frame clones, and not every one. Of fewer than 600,000 clones in the sample, roughly three quarters were seen once. Sequenced material: PBMCs. The receptors derive from a woman in her thirties or forties in good health. Some clones in this sample may be carry-over from other donors' samples.

DNA for the CDR3: TGCGCCAGCAGCCAAGCGCCTAGCGGGAAATCACCGACAGATACGCAGTATTTT. This encodes CASSQAPSGKSPTDTQYF. The chain joins TRBV4-1 to TRBJ2-3; 9 bases match TRBD2. The CDR3 spans 18 residues. V lost 1 base and J lost 3; bases outside the gene matches: 11. Germline V gene data show CDR1 as MGHRA and CDR2 as YSYEKL.

This clone was detected only a few times. The gene calls are TRBV28 and TRBJ1-4, with TRBD1 as a possible D gene (5 bases). From germline, CDR1 is MDHEN and CDR2 SYDVKM. V was pared by 2 bases and J by 4 bases, with 8 bases between. This CDR3 has 14 amino acids. The CDR3, as DNA: TGTGCCAGCAGTTTAACAGGAAATAATGAAAAACTGTTTTTT. Translation gives CASSLTGNNEKLFF.

In its sample, this clone was seen many times. The V call is TRBV7-9, the J call TRBJ2-1; 10 bases match TRBD2. Germline CDR1 and CDR2: SEHNR and FQNEAQ (reference sequence). This CDR3 is 18 amino acids long. The ends lost 2 bases at V and 5 bases at J; junction bases unmatched: 12. The CDR3 here is CASSLKASGRFIDNEQFF. The CDR3 nucleotides read TGTGCCAGCAGCTTAAAGGCTAGCGGGAGATTTATCGACAATGAGCAGTTCTTC.

V usage is TRBV7-2 and J usage is TRBJ2-3; D is undetermined. The germline V and J ends were trimmed by 5 bases and 2 bases, with 11 bases remaining between them. CDR1 is SGHTA, CDR2 FQGNSA, per germline. CDR3 length equals 14 residues. CDR3 DNA: TGTGCCAGCAGCCCGAGATGGTCCACAGATACGCAGTATTTT. Translation gives CASSPRWSTDTQYF.

The chain couples TRBV9 to TRBJ1-4; 8 nucleotides align to TRBD1. Germline V gene data show CDR1 as SGDLS and CDR2 as YYNGEE. Trimming at V came to 0 bases and at J to 8 bases, leaving 6 bases not matched to a gene. The CDR3 sequence is 15 residues long. CDR3 protein: CASSVGGQGREKLFF. CDR3 DNA: TGTGCCAGCAGCGTAGGAGGACAGGGTAGGGAAAAACTGTTTTTT.

The chain employs TRBV15 and TRBJ2-5; 7 nucleotides match TRBD2. Germline CDR1 and CDR2: LNHNV and YYDKDF (reference sequence). J was trimmed by 5 bases and V by 3 bases; bases with no gene match: 9. There are 15 residues in the CDR3. The CDR3 protein is CATSSPGGSSETQYF. The CDR3 DNA follows: TGTGCCACCAGCAGCCCGGGAGGATCGTCGGAGACCCAGTACTTC.

The chain employs TRBV28 and TRBJ1-2, with TRBD1 matching 10 bases. With 8 bases clipped from V and 7 bases from J, the junction kept 10 bases outside the gene matches. Germline loops: CDR1 MDHEN, CDR2 SYDVKM. The CDR3 spans 14 residues. This chain's CDR3 is CASFPPGQGTGYTF. CDR3 in DNA: TGTGCCAGCTTTCCCCCGGGACAGGGGACTGGCTACACCTTC.

This chain joins TRBV28 and TRBJ2-1; no firm D call. There are 16 residues in the CDR3. Trimming removed 5 bases from V and 3 bases from J, with 17 bases in between. CDR1 is MDHEN and CDR2 is SYDVKM in the germline V gene. The CDR3 is CASSPRQVGYYNEQFF. The CDR3 DNA follows: TGTGCCAGCAGTCCGAGGCAGGTGGGCTACTACAATGAGCAGTTCTTC.

A word on this clone: The same CDR3 arises from other DNA sequences in this sample as well. The rearrangement links TRBV5-1 to TRBJ2-1; 11 bases are shared with TRBD1. After removal of 1 base from V and 7 bases from J, the junction contained 4 bases not matched to a gene. This CDR3 is 15 amino acids long. Looked up from germline, CDR1 is SGHRS and CDR2 is YFSETQ. The CDR3, as DNA: TGCGCCAGCAGCTTGTCTGGGACAGGGGGAAATGAGCAGTTCTTC. This encodes CASSLSGTGGNEQFF.

Comments on this clone: The sample carries other DNA sequences with the same CDR3. V and J are TRBV4-3 and TRBJ1-1, with 8 nucleotides matching TRBD1. The V segment lost 0 bases and the J segment 5 bases; nucleotides outside the gene matches: 5. Germline assignment: CDR1 LGHNA and CDR2 YSLEER. The CDR3 sequence is 15 residues long. The CDR3 spells CASSQEDRAGTEAFF. The CDR3 coding sequence is TGCGCCAGCAGCCAAGAGGACAGGGCTGGGACTGAAGCTTTCTTT.

This chain connects TRBV30 to TRBJ1-1, with D possibly being TRBD1 (5 bases). This CDR3 is 16 amino acids long. CDR1 and CDR2 from the germline V gene are GTSNPN and SVGIG (reference sequence). The V gene lost 0 bases and the J gene lost 1 base, with 15 bases spanning the gap. The CDR3, as DNA: TGTGCCTGGAGTGTACTACGGGGCAGGGCGAACACTGAAGCTTTCTTT. Encoded protein: CAWSVLRGRANTEAFF.

This chain joins TRBV7-2 and TRBJ2-3, with TRBD2 as a possible D gene (5 bases). CDR3 length: 16 amino acids. V was cut by 1 base and J by 0 bases, with 11 bases left in between. The V gene's germline CDR1 is SGHTA and CDR2 FQGNSA. This chain's CDR3 is CASSLVSAPSTDTQYF. DNA of the CDR3: TGTGCCAGCAGCTTAGTTAGCGCTCCTAGCACAGATACGCAGTATTTT.

CDR3 protein: CASSFNGRYEQYF. The CDR3 DNA reads TGTGCCAGCAGTTTCAACGGGAGGTACGAGCAGTACTTC. The chain links TRBV28 to TRBJ2-7, with 7 nucleotides matching TRBD2. This CDR3 contains 13 residues. Per the germline V gene, CDR1 is MDHEN and CDR2 is SYDVKM. J lost 4 bases, V lost 3 bases, and 3 bases had no gene match.

This chain connects TRBV4-1 to TRBJ2-7; maybe TRBD1 (5 bases). Germline loops: CDR1 MGHRA, CDR2 YSYEKL. The CDR3 loop spans 14 amino acids. V was clipped by 0 bases and J by 3 bases, with 9 bases between them. The CDR3 loop is CASSQDTGYYEQYF. The DNA for the CDR3 is TGCGCCAGCAGCCAAGATACAGGATACTACGAGCAGTACTTC.

The chain combines TRBV2 with TRBJ2-7, with D hard to call. The CDR3 consists of 14 residues. From germline, CDR1 is SNHLY and CDR2 FYNNEI. V lost 3 bases and J 1 base, leaving 10 bases between the germline ends. CDR3 sequence (DNA): TGTGCCAGCAGTGAGACGGCCGCGTCCTACGAGCAGTACTTC. Translation gives CASSETAASYEQYF.

V gene TRBV19 combines with J gene TRBJ1-3; D not resolved. V shed 5 bases and J shed 0 bases, with 14 bases lying between them. The V gene's germline CDR1 is LNHDA and CDR2 SQIVND (reference sequence). CDR3 length equals 16 residues. The CDR3 protein is CASSHAPIRSGNTIYF. In DNA, the CDR3 is TGTGCCAGTAGTCACGCCCCGATACGCTCTGGAAACACCATATATTTT.

This chain connects TRBV18 to TRBJ2-7; D unresolved. There are 13 residues in the CDR3. V lost 2 bases to trimming and J lost 3 bases, with 8 bases between them. Germline V gives CDR1 KGHSH, CDR2 LQKENI. The CDR3 coding sequence is TGTGCCAGCTCACCAAATAGCAACTACGAGCAGTACTTC. As protein: CASSPNSNYEQYF. Combining the CDR3 with reference TRBV18 and TRBJ2-7 gives the whole variable domain NAGVMQNPRHLVRRRGQEARLRCSPMKGHSHVYWYRQLPEEGLKFMVYLQKENIIDESGMPKERFSAEFPKEGPSILRIQQVVRGDSAAYFCASSPNSNYEQYFGPGTRLTVT.

There are a few counts of this clone. The rearrangement links TRBV28 to TRBJ2-5; D not certain. The CDR3 contains 13 residues. V lost 5 bases and J 4 bases, leaving 11 bases between the germline ends. Germline V gene data show CDR1 as MDHEN and CDR2 as SYDVKM. The CDR3 region is CASSDGTTETQYF. CDR3 DNA: TGTGCCAGCAGTGACGGTACAACAGAGACCCAGTACTTC.

The chain joins TRBV5-8 to TRBJ2-1, with TRBD2 identical over 9 bases. The V gene end was trimmed by 2 bases and the J gene end by 8 bases; junction bases not matched to a gene: 8. Germline V gene data show CDR1 as SGHTS and CDR2 as YDEGEE. The CDR3 length is 15 residues. CDR3 region: CASSFFGTSIDEQFF. CDR3 sequence (DNA): TGTGCCAGCAGCTTCTTCGGGACTAGCATCGATGAGCAGTTCTTC. The variable domain in full, completed from reference TRBV5-8 and TRBJ2-1, reads EAGVTQSPTHLIKTRGQQATLRCSPISGHTSVYWYQQALGLGLQFLLWYDEGEERNRGNFPPRFSGRQFPNYSSELNVNALELEDSALYLCASSFFGTSIDEQFFGPGTRLTVL.

This sequence joins TRBV11-2 and TRBJ1-2; 9 bases map to TRBD1. Trimming took 1 base from V and 7 from J; bases not matched to a gene: 13. This CDR3 comprises 17 residues. Per the germline V gene, CDR1 is SGHAT and CDR2 is FQNNGV. The DNA of the CDR3 is TGTGCCAGCAGCTTAGGAACCGGGACAGGGCTATATCGTGGCTACACCTTC. It specifies CASSLGTGTGLYRGYTF.

The chain joins TRBV7-6 to TRBJ2-1; D ambiguous. Germline values: CDR1 SGHVS, CDR2 FNYEAQ. Trimming stripped 1 base from V and 1 base from J, with 11 bases between. The CDR3 runs 16 residues. The CDR3 nucleotides read TGTGCCAGCAGCTTAGGAAGTGTTCCTTCCTACAATGAGCAGTTCTTC. Translating gives CASSLGSVPSYNEQFF.

This clone was observed a few times. This sequence joins TRBV28 and TRBJ2-1; 9 nucleotides align to TRBD1. The CDR3 is 14 amino acids. J gave up 8 bases and V 2 bases, and 4 bases lay outside the gene matches. Germline values: CDR1 MDHEN, CDR2 SYDVKM. CDR3 region: CASSLGNRGHEQFF. The CDR3 bases are TGTGCCAGCAGTTTAGGAAACAGGGGGCATGAGCAGTTCTTC.

The rearrangement joins TRBV11-2 to TRBJ2-3, with a possible D match to TRBD1 (6 bases). CDR1 and CDR2 from the germline V gene are SGHAT and FQNNGV. The CDR3 has 14 residues. V lost 5 bases and J 5 bases, leaving 14 bases between the germline ends. CDR3 in amino acids: CASSPPRGGDTQYF. CDR3 sequence (DNA): TGTGCCAGCAGCCCCCCCAGGGGTGGAGATACGCAGTATTTT.

The chain carries TRBV28 and TRBJ2-7; TRBD2 matches at 10 bases. Germline V gives CDR1 MDHEN, CDR2 SYDVKM. This CDR3 region has 14 residues. The ends lost 2 bases at V and 4 bases at J; junction bases unmatched: 2. In nucleotides, the CDR3 is TGTGCCAGCAGTTTAACTAGCGGGAAATACGAGCAGTACTTC. The encoded protein is CASSLTSGKYEQYF.

This clone came up once. The V call is TRBV2, the J call TRBJ1-3, with 7 nucleotides matching TRBD1. J lost 4 bases, V lost 6 bases, and 3 bases had no gene match. This CDR3 region has 13 residues. Looked up from germline, CDR1 is SNHLY and CDR2 is FYNNEI. This CDR3 reads CASRTGLGNTIYF. The CDR3 DNA reads as TGTGCCAGCAGGACAGGGTTGGGAAACACCATATATTTT.